This TCR beta chain was documented in a study of CXCR3-negative and CXCR3-positive naive CD8 T cells. UMI-tagged TRB cDNA libraries were built via 5' RACE. One entry per CDR3 protein, without DNA, is what TCRdb gives after re-calling the 5' RACE reads. Its clone listing holds some 41,000 distinct CDR3 sequences. The sequencing sample was made of memory CD8+ T cells from blood. This receptor was identified in a human donor in good health. Some clones in this sample may be carry-over from other donors' samples.

CDR3 sequence: CASSFRPGAVSEQFF. The chain joins TRBV3-1 to TRBJ2-1; the D gene TCRdb calls, TRBD1, cannot be checked with no DNA. The germline V gene has CDR1 LGHDT and CDR2 YNNKEL (reference sequence). This CDR3 spans 15 amino acids.